These 18 T cell receptor beta chains were sequenced from one sample in a study of T-cell reconstitution after alpha-beta-depleted transplantation in children. Unique molecular identifiers were incorporated during preparation of the TCRbeta library. TCRdb reanalysed the PCR reads using MiXCR and keeps one entry per CDR3 protein. Seen here are 450,000 to 500,000 distinct CDR3 sequences, around an eighth observed once, and the top ten hold around 5.8%. The starting material was PBMCs from the stem cell graft donor, obtained from the stem cell graft. All receptors come from a human donor who donated a stem cell graft to a child with combined immunodeficiency.

This clonotype was seen many times. J is TRBJ2-7 and V is TRBV7-9; D is undetermined. The V gene's germline CDR1 is SEHNR and CDR2 FQNEAQ (reference sequence). The CDR3 contains 15 residues. V lost 4 bases and J lost 2, with 15 bases in between. The CDR3 DNA follows: TGTGCCAGCAGCTCCTTGGACGGTGGCACCTACGAGCAGTACTTC. Translating it yields CASSSLDGGTYEQYF. The entire variable domain, with the rest obtained from reference TRBV7-9 and TRBJ2-7, is as follows: DTGVSQNPRHKITKRGQNVTFRCDPISEHNRLYWYRQTLGQGPEFLTYFQNEAQLEKSRLLSDRFSAERPKGSFSTLEIQRTEQGDSAMYLCASSSLDGGTYEQYFGPGTRLTVT.

This chain links TRBV6-6 with TRBJ1-2, with D possibly matching TRBD1 (6 bases). Trimming left V 5 bases short and J 8 bases short, with 15 bases between. Germline V gives CDR1 MNHNY, CDR2 SVGAGI (reference sequence). The length of the CDR3 is 13 residues. The CDR3 DNA follows: TGTGCCAGCAGTATGGGGGCAGGGGTAGGCTACACCTTC. It translates to CASSMGAGVGYTF.

The chain's CDR3 is CASSPDRENYNEQFF. The CDR3 DNA is TGTGCCAGCAGCCCCGACAGGGAAAACTACAATGAGCAGTTCTTC. This chain uses TRBV7-9 with TRBJ2-1; 7 bases are a match to TRBD1. The CDR3 loop spans 15 amino acids. Germline trimming cut 5 bases from V and 3 bases from J; bases unmatched to any gene: 7. Germline V gives CDR1 SEHNR, CDR2 FQNEAQ (reference sequence). Supplemented by reference TRBV7-9 and TRBJ2-1, the full variable domain reads DTGVSQNPRHKITKRGQNVTFRCDPISEHNRLYWYRQTLGQGPEFLTYFQNEAQLEKSRLLSDRFSAERPKGSFSTLEIQRTEQGDSAMYLCASSPDRENYNEQFFGPGTRLTVL.

This chain uses TRBV12-3 or TRBV12-4 with TRBJ1-4; the match to TRBD1 covers 8 bases. Trimming at V came to 2 bases and at J to 5 bases, leaving 10 bases not matched to a gene. The CDR3 covers 17 residues. DNA for the CDR3: TGTGCCAGCAGTTTATCCCCCCCCCAGGGGGCGAATGAAAAACTGTTTTTT. This sequence encodes CASSLSPPQGANEKLFF.

This clonotype was detected a few times. This chain links TRBV27 with TRBJ1-4; D is unclear. V dropped 0 bases and J dropped 7 bases, with 9 bases sitting between them. The CDR3 has 14 residues. Germline V lookup: CDR1 MNHEY, CDR2 SMNVEV (reference sequence). This CDR3 is CASSLSFGLEKLFF. The DNA for the CDR3 is TGTGCCAGCAGTTTATCGTTTGGTCTTGAAAAACTGTTTTTT. The variable domain in full, completed from reference TRBV27 and TRBJ1-4, reads EAQVTQNPRYLITVTGKKLTVTCSQNMNHEYMSWYRQDPGLGLRQIYYSMNVEVTDKGDVPEGYKVSRKEKRNFPLILESPSPNQTSLYFCASSLSFGLEKLFFGSGTQLSVL.

The chain links TRBV7-2 to TRBJ2-5, with 7 nucleotides matching TRBD1. The CDR3 is 16 amino acids. In germline, CDR1 is SGHTA, CDR2 FQGNSA. Trimming removed 5 bases from V and 4 bases from J; junction bases left unmatched: 13. For the CDR3, the DNA is TGTGCCAGCAGCGTACAGGGGATGGAGGTCACAGAGACCCAGTACTTC. The encoded protein is CASSVQGMEVTETQYF. The entire variable domain, with the rest obtained from reference TRBV7-2 and TRBJ2-5, is as follows: GAGVSQSPSNKVTEKGKDVELRCDPISGHTALYWYRQSLGQGLEFLIYFQGNSAPDKSGLPSDRFSAERTGGSVSTLTIQRTQQEDSAVYLCASSVQGMEVTETQYFGPGTRLLVL.

This clonotype occurred a few times. V usage is TRBV6-2 or TRBV6-3 and J usage is TRBJ2-2; TRBD1 matches 8 bases. This CDR3 region has 17 residues. The ends lost 6 bases at V and 4 bases at J; junction bases unmatched: 13. Per the germline V gene, CDR1 is MNHEY and CDR2 is SVGEGT. The CDR3 region is CASSIAVGQGSTGELFF. Here the CDR3 DNA reads TGTGCCAGCAGCATCGCTGTCGGACAGGGTAGCACCGGGGAGCTGTTTTTT.

The chain carries TRBV18 and TRBJ2-2, with D possibly being TRBD2 (6 bases). The germline gives CDR1 KGHSH, CDR2 LQKENI. CDR3 length equals 16 residues. V gave up 3 bases and J gave up 0 bases, with 11 bases separating them. Here the CDR3 DNA reads TGTGCCAGCTCACCGAGGGGCGGGACGAACACCGGGGAGCTGTTTTTT. The encoded protein is CASSPRGGTNTGELFF.

This clonotype was seen many times. CDR3 DNA: TGTGCCAGCAGCGTAGCGCCCAGCTTCTATGGCTACACCTTC. Its protein is CASSVAPSFYGYTF. This chain uses TRBV9 with TRBJ1-2, with no clear D. The germline V gene has CDR1 SGDLS and CDR2 YYNGEE. V was trimmed by 0 bases and J by 4 bases, leaving 10 bases between them. CDR3 size: 14 residues.

The chain is built from TRBV29-1 and TRBJ1-6; D ambiguous. Per the germline V gene, CDR1 is SQVTM and CDR2 is ANQGSEA. The germline V and J ends were trimmed by 2 bases and 6 bases, with 14 bases remaining between them. There are 15 residues in the CDR3. CDR3 in amino acids: CSVEFRGGFNSPLHF. CDR3 bases: TGCAGCGTTGAATTTCGAGGCGGTTTTAATTCACCCCTCCACTTT.

This clonotype occurred a few times. V usage is TRBV4-1 and J usage is TRBJ2-5; 15 bases line up with TRBD2. The CDR3 runs to 17 residues. The junction had 2 bases not matched to a gene; V was cut back by 3 bases and J by 0 bases. The germline V gene has CDR1 MGHRA and CDR2 YSYEKL. CDR3 sequence reads: CASSHRTSGGDQETQYF. CDR3 coding DNA: TGCGCCAGCAGCCATCGGACTAGCGGGGGGGACCAAGAGACCCAGTACTTC.

The chain uses TRBV3-1 and TRBJ2-7; D is ambiguous. V lost 1 base to trimming and J lost 5 bases, with 6 bases between them. This CDR3 spans 12 amino acids. Per the germline V gene, CDR1 is LGHDT and CDR2 is YNNKEL (reference sequence). This CDR3 reads CASSQVSHEQYF. The CDR3, as DNA: TGTGCCAGCAGCCAAGTGTCCCACGAGCAGTACTTC.

This clonotype was detected ten times or more. The chain is built from TRBV5-1 and TRBJ2-7, with a tentative D call TRBD1 (7 bases). V lost 3 bases and J 5 bases, leaving 12 bases between the germline ends. CDR3 length: 13 residues. CDR1 and CDR2 from the germline V gene are SGHRS and YFSETQ. CDR3 residues: CASSSQGRNEQYF. The CDR3 DNA reads TGCGCCAGCAGCTCACAGGGGAGGAACGAGCAGTACTTC.

The sample holds one count of this clonotype. This chain connects TRBV30 to TRBJ1-4, with 12 bases matching TRBD1. V was clipped by 3 bases and J by 7 bases; unmatched bases: 9. CDR1 and CDR2 (germline): GTSNPN, SVGIG (reference sequence). The CDR3 runs 16 residues. CDR3 DNA sequence: TGTGCCTGGAGCCCCGGGACAGGGGGCAACTCTGAAAAACTGTTTTTT. This gives the protein CAWSPGTGGNSEKLFF.

This clonotype was recorded a few times. V gene TRBV11-2 combines with J gene TRBJ2-5; 12 bases fit TRBD2. This CDR3 is built from 15 residues. The germline V gene encodes CDR1 SGHAT and CDR2 FQNNGV. The V gene end was trimmed by 5 bases and the J gene end by 3 bases; junction bases not matched to a gene: 4. CDR3 region: CASSEWTSGKETQYF. CDR3 nucleotide sequence: TGTGCCAGCAGCGAGTGGACTAGCGGGAAAGAGACCCAGTACTTC.

This clonotype was counted a few times. The V call is TRBV20-1, the J call TRBJ1-2, with D possibly TRBD1 on 5 matching bases. Germline values: CDR1 DFQATT, CDR2 SNEGSKA (reference sequence). The CDR3 spans 14 residues. V dropped 3 bases and J dropped 4 bases, with 15 bases sitting between them. For the CDR3, the DNA is TGCAGTGCTAGGGGGGGACGGACACCCTATGGCTACACCTTC. Its protein is CSARGGRTPYGYTF.

This clonotype was picked up a small number of times. In nucleotides, the CDR3 is TGTGCCAGCTGGGAAGGGTCCGTCCCTTACGAGCAGTACTTC. Its translation is CASWEGSVPYEQYF. The chain employs TRBV7-9 and TRBJ2-7; D gene unclear. Germline CDR1 SEHNR, CDR2 FQNEAQ (reference sequence). Trimming removed 8 bases at V and 4 bases at J, with 18 bases between. The CDR3 loop spans 14 amino acids.

This clonotype has only a few counts. The chain couples TRBV30 to TRBJ1-2; D may be TRBD1 (5 bases). In germline, CDR1 is GTSNPN, CDR2 SVGIG (reference sequence). V shed 3 bases and J shed 2 bases, with 10 bases lying between them. The CDR3 consists of 13 residues. CDR3 DNA: TGTGCCTGGAGGTGGACACCAAACTATGGCTACACCTTC. Translating gives CAWRWTPNYGYTF.